In its sample, the clone carrying this TCR beta chain was seen many times. What it binds is not known. The data were obtained in a study of CD8 T cells in ankylosing spondylitis. Study results and limitations: Reportedly, significant enrichment of disease-linked clones occurred in matched ankylosing spondylitis synovial fluid.

V lost 6 bases to trimming and J lost 0 bases, with 9 bases between them. Germline V lookup: CDR1 SGHVT, CDR2 SQSDAQ. The CDR3 contains 14 residues. TCRdb reprocessed the 5' RACE reads with MiXCR, giving one entry per CDR3 protein. The data show approximately 180,000 distinct CDR3 sequences, approximately 18% seen once. This chain connects TRBV7-4 to TRBJ1-5; no clear D. The clonotype was recovered from a male donor aged 10 to 30 with ankylosing spondylitis or in good health (not recorded which). The sample comprised blood, either unsorted or a sorted T cell fraction (not recorded which). The CDR3: CASSYKDSNQPQHF. CDR3 bases: TGTGCCAGCAGTTACAAGGATAGCAATCAGCCCCAGCATTTT. Full variable domain (missing parts from reference TRBV7-4 and TRBJ1-5): GAGVSQSPRYKVAKRGRDVALRCDSISGHVTLYWYRQTLGQGSEVLTYSQSDAQRDKSGRPSGRFSAERPERSVSTLKIQRTEQGDSAVYLCASSYKDSNQPQHFGDGTRLSIL.